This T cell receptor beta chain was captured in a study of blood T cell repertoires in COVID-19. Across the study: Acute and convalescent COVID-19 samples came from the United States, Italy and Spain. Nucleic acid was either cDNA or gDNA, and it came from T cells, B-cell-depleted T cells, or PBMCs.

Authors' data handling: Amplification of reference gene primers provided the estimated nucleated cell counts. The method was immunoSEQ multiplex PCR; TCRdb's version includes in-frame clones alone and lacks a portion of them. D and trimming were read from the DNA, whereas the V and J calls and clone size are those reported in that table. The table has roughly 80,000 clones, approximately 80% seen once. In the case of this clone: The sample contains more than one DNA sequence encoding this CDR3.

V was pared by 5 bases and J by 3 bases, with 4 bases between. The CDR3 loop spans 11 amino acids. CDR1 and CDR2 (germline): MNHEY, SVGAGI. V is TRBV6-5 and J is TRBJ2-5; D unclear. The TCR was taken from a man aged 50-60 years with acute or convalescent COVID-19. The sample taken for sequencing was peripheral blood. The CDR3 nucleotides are TGTGCCAGCAGTCTCGAAGAGACCCAGTACTTC. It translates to CASSLEETQYF.